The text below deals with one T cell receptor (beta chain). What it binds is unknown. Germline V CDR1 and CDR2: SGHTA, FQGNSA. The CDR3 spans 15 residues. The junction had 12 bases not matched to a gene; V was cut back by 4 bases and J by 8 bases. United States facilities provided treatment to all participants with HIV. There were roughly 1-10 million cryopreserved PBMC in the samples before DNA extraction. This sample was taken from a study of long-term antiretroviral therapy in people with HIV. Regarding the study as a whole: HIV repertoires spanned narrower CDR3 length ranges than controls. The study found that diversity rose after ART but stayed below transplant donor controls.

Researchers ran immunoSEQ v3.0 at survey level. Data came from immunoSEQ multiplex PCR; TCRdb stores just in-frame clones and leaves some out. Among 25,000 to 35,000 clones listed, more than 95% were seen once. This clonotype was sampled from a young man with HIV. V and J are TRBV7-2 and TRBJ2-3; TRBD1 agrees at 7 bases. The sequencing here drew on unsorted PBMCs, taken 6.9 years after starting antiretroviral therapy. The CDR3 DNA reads TGTGCCAGCAGCTCACCGACTCGGACAGGTACTACGCAGTATTTT. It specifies CASSSPTRTGTTQYF.